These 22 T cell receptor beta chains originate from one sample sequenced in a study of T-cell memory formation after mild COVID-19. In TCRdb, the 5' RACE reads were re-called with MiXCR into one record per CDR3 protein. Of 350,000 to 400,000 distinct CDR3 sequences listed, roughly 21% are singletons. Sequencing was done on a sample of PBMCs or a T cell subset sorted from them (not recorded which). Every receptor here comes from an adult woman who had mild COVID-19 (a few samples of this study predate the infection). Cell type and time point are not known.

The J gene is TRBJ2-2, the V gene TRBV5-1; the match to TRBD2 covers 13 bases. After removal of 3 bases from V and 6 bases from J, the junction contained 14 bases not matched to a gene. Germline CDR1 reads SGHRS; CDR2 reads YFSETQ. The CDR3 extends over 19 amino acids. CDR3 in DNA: TGCGCCAGCAGCTCCGCCTCGACTAGCGGGGGGCCGGGGGCCGGGGAGCTGTTTTTT. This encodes CASSSASTSGGPGAGELFF. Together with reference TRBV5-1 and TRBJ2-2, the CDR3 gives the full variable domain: KAGVTQTPRYLIKTRGQQVTLSCSPISGHRSVSWYQQTPGQGLQFLFEYFSETQRNKGNFPGRFSGRQFSNSRSEMNVSTLELGDSALYLCASSSASTSGGPGAGELFFGEGSRLTVL.

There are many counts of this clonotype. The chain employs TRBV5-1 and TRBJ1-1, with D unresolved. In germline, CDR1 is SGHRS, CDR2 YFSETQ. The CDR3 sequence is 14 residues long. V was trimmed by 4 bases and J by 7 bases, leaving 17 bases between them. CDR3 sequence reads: CASSPAGDPFEAFF. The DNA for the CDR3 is TGCGCCAGCAGCCCGGCGGGTGACCCTTTTGAAGCTTTCTTT.

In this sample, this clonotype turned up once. CDR3 residues: CASSYLRLDTEAFF. The CDR3 bases are TGTGCCAGCAGTTATCTCCGCCTGGACACTGAAGCTTTCTTT. The chain carries TRBV6-2 or TRBV6-3 and TRBJ1-1; D gene unclear. This CDR3 spans 14 amino acids. The V and J ends lost 3 bases and 3 bases respectively, with 11 bases between them. Germline CDR1 and CDR2: MNHEY and SVGEGT.

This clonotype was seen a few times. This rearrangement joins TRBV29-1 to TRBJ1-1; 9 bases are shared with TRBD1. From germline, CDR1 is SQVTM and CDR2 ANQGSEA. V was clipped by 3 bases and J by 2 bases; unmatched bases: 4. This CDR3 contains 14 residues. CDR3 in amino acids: CSVDGQGLNTEAFF. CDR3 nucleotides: TGCAGCGTTGATGGACAGGGGTTAAACACTGAAGCTTTCTTT.

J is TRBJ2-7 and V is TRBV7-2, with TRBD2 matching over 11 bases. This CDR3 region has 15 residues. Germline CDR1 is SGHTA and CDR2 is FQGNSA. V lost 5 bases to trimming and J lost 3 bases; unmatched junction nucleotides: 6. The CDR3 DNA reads TGTGCCAGCAGCCGGGAGACTAGCGGGGTCTACGAGCAGTACTTC. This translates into CASSRETSGVYEQYF.

The CDR3 DNA reads TGCGCCAGCAGCTATTTACAGGGCATGAACACTGAAGCTTTCTTT. It encodes CASSYLQGMNTEAFF. The chain has TRBV5-1 and TRBJ1-1, with D possibly being TRBD1 (6 bases). The germline V gene encodes CDR1 SGHRS and CDR2 YFSETQ. Trimming stripped 3 bases from V and 0 bases from J, with 12 bases between. There are 15 residues in the CDR3.

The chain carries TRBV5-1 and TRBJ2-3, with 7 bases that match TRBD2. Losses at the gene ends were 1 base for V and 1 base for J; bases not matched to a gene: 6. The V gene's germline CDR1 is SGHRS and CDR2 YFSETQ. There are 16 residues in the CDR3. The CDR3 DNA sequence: TGCGCCAGCAGCTTGAGGGGAGGGGCGCGCACAGATACGCAGTATTTT. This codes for CASSLRGGARTDTQYF.

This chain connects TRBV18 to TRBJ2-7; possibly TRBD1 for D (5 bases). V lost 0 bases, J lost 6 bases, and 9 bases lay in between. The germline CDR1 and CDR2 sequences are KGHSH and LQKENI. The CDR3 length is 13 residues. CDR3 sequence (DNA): TGTGCCAGCTCACCACCCTCAGGGCGCGAGCAGTACTTC. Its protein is CASSPPSGREQYF.

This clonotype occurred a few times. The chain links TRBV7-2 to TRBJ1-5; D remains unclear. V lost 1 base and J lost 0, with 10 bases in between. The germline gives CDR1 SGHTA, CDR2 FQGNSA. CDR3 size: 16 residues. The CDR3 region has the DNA TGTGCCAGCAGCTTAGGGAGACCCTATAGCAATCAGCCCCAGCATTTT. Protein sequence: CASSLGRPYSNQPQHF.

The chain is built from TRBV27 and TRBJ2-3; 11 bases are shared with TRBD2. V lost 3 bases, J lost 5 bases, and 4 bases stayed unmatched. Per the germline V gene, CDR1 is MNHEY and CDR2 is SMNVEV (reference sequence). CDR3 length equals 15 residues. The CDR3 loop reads CASSFQTSGRDTQYF. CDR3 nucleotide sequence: TGTGCCAGCAGTTTTCAAACTAGCGGGAGAGATACGCAGTATTTT.

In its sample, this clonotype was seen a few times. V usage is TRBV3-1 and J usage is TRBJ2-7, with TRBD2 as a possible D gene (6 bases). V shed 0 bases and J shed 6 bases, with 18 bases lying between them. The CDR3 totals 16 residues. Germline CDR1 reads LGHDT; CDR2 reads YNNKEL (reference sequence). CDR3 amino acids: CASSQDPAGLPTEQYF. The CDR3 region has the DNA TGTGCCAGCAGCCAAGATCCCGCGGGATTACCAACCGAGCAGTACTTC.

The CDR3 bases are TGTGCCAGCAGTGAACAACAGGGGGCTGGTGGCTACACCTTC. This translates into CASSEQQGAGGYTF. The chain combines TRBV2 with TRBJ1-2, with 9 bases identical to TRBD1. CDR3 size: 14 residues. The J segment lost 7 bases and the V segment lost 2 bases, leaving 5 bases of the junction unmatched. Germline V lookup: CDR1 SNHLY, CDR2 FYNNEI.

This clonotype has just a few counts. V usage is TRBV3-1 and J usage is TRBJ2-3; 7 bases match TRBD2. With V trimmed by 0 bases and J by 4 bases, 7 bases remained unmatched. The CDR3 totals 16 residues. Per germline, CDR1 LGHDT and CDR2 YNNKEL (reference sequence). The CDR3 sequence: CASSQERVAGPDTQYF. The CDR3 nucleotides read TGTGCCAGCAGCCAAGAGAGGGTAGCGGGCCCAGATACGCAGTATTTT.

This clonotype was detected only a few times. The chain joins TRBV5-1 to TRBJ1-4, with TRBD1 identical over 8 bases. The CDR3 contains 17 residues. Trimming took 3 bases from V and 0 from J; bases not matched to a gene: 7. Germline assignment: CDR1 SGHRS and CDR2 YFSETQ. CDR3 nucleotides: TGCGCCAGCAGCTCCCCGACAGGGGATACAACTAATGAAAAACTGTTTTTT. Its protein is CASSSPTGDTTNEKLFF.

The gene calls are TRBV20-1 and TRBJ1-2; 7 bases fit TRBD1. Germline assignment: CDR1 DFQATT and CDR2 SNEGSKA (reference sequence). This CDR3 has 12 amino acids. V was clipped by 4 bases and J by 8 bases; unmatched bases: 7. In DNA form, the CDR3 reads TGCAGTGCTACTCCACAGGGGCGCGGCTACACCTTC. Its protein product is CSATPQGRGYTF.

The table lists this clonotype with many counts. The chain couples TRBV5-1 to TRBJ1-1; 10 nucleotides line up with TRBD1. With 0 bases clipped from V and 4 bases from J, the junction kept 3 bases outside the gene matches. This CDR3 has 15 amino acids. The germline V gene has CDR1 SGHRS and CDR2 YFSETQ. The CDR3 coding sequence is TGCGCCAGCAGCTTGGGGGACAGGGGAATCACTGAAGCTTTCTTT. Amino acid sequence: CASSLGDRGITEAFF.

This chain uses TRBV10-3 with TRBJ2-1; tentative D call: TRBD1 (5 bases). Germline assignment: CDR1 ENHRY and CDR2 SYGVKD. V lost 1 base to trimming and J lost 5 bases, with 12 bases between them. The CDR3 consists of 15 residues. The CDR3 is CAISEWGTGNNEQFF. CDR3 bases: TGTGCCATCAGTGAGTGGGGTACAGGCAACAATGAGCAGTTCTTC.

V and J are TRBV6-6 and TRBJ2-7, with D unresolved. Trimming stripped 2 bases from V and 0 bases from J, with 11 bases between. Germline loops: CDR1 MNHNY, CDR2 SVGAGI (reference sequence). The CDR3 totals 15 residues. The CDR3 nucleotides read TGTGCCAGCAGTTACCCCGGGCGGTCCTCCTACGAGCAGTACTTC. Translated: CASSYPGRSSYEQYF.

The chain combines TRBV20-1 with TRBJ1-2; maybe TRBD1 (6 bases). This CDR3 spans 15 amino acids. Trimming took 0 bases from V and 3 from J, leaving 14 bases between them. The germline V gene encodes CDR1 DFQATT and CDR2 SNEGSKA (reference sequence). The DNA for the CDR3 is TGCAGTGCTAGAGATGCGGCAGGGGTGGACTATGGCTACACCTTC. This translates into CSARDAAGVDYGYTF.

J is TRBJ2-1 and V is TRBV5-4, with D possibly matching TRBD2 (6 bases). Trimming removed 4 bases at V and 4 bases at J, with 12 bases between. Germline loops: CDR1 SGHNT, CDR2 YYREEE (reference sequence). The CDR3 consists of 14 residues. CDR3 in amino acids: CASSPPGGYNEQFF. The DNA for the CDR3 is TGTGCCAGCAGCCCCCCCGGGGGTTACAATGAGCAGTTCTTC.

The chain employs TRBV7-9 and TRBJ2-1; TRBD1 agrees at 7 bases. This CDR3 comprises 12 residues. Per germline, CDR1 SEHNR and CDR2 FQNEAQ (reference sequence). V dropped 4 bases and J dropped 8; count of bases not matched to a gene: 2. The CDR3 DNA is TGTGCCAGCAGCTGGGGACAGCATGAGCAGTTCTTC. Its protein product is CASSWGQHEQFF.

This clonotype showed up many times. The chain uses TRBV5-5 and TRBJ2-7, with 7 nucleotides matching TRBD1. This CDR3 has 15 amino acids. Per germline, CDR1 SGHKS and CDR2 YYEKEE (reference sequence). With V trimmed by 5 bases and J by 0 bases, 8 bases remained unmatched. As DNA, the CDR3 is TGTGCCAGCAGTTCTAGGGGGCCTATCTCCTACGAGCAGTACTTC. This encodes CASSSRGPISYEQYF. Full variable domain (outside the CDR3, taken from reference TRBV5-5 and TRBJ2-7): DAGVTQSPTHLIKTRGQQVTLRCSPISGHKSVSWYQQVLGQGPQFIFQYYEKEERGRGNFPDRFSARQFPNYSSELNVNALLLGDSALYLCASSSRGPISYEQYFGPGTRLTVT.